These T cell receptor beta chains were read from a single sample in a study of cytomegalovirus exposure and HLA in healthy donors. Data came from immunoSEQ multiplex PCR; TCRdb stores just in-frame clones and leaves some out. The table has around 53,000 clones, approximately 84% seen once. Input material: PBMCs. The receptors originated from a man in his fifties or sixties in good health and CMV-seronegative. The conserved cysteine and the conserved F or W are not part of the CDR3 here.

V,CDR3
TRBV4-1,ASSQEGDSTGLAGELF
TRBV10-1,ASSETGEKLF
TRBV5-1,ASSLVGPRMGGELF
TRBV21-1,ASSSLPEALANSPLH
TRBV30,AWSVGPNEQY
TRBV27,ASSIPGLAGGPSYNEQF
TRBV30,AWSVPRAATNEKLF
TRBV10-2,ASSVAGYSYEQY
TRBV2,ASSESGVGYT
TRBV21-1,ASSKATGQYEAF
TRBV6-5,ASSLRGHGDTQY
TRBV12-2,ASRPFPRRDYEQY
TRBV12-5,ASGFAPWDRSDYGYT
TRBV12-5,ASGLVQGGELF
TRBV6-1,VSIPRFGSGYT
TRBV5-1,ASSLGQLIQETQY
TRBV18,ASSPVFGGANTGELF
TRBV5-1,ASSLDSGGYNEQF
TRBV19,ASSIFMSITDTQY
TRBV28,ASGWGLGGGYT
TRBV14,ASSPSFERGSYEHY
TRBV5-1,ASSPDPDRNEQY
TRBV28,ASSQTGISYGYT
TRBV5-6,ASSLSQALMGNQPQH
TRBV6-5,ATKETYNSPLH
TRBV7-8,ASSLTDSDYGYT
TRBV29-1,SGRLVANEQF
TRBV7-9,ASSLPGWVSYEQY